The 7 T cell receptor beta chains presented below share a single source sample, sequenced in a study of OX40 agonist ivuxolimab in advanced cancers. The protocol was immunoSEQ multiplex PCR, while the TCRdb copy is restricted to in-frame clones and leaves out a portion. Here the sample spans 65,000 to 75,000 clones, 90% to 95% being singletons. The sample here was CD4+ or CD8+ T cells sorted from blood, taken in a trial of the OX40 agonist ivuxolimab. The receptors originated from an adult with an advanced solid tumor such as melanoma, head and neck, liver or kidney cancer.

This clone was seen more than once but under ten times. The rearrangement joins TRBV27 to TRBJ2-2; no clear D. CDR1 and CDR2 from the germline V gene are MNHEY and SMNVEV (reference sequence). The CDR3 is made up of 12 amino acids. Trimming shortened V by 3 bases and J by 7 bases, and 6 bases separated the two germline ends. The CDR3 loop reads CASSFLGGELFF. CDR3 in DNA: TGTGCCAGCAGTTTCCTCGGCGGGGAGCTGTTTTTT.

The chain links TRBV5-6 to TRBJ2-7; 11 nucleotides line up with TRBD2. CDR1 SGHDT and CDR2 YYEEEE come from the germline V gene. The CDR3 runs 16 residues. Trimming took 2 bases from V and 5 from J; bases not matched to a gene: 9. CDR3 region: CASSFLGTSGRNEQYF. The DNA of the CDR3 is TGTGCCAGCAGCTTTTTGGGGACTAGCGGCAGGAACGAGCAGTACTTC. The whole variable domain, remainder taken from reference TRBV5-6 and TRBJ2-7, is DAGVTQSPTHLIKTRGQQVTLRCSPKSGHDTVSWYQQALGQGPQFIFQYYEEEERQRGNFPDRFSGHQFPNYSSELNVNALLLGDSALYLCASSFLGTSGRNEQYFGPGTRLTVT.

CDR3 sequence: CASSLGGLGRNQPQHF. CDR3 sequence (DNA): TGCGCCAGCAGCTTGGGGGGCTTGGGAAGGAATCAGCCCCAGCATTTT. The chain employs TRBV5-1 and TRBJ1-5; possibly TRBD1 for D (5 bases). The CDR3 consists of 16 residues. Trimming cost V 0 bases and J 4 bases, with 14 bases left between them. Germline CDR1 and CDR2: SGHRS and YFSETQ.

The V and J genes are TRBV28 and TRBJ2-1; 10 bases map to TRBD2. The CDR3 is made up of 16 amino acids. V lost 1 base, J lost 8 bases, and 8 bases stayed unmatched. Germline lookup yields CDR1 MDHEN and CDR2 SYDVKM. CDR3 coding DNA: TGTGCCAGCAGTTTATCATGGACTAGCGGCCACCATGAGCAGTTCTTC. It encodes CASSLSWTSGHHEQFF.

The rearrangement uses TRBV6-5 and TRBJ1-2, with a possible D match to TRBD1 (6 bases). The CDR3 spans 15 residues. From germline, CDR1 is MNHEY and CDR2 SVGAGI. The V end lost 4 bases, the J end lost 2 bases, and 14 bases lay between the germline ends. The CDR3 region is CASSSPGQQNYGYTF. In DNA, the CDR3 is TGTGCCAGCAGTTCTCCTGGACAGCAAAACTATGGCTACACCTTC.

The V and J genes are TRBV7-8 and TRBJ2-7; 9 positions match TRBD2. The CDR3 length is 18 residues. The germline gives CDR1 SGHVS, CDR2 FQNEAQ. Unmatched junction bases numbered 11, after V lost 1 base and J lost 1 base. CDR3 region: CASSLGFLLAGASYEQYF. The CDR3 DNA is TGTGCCAGCAGCTTAGGGTTTTTACTAGCGGGTGCTTCCTACGAGCAGTACTTC.

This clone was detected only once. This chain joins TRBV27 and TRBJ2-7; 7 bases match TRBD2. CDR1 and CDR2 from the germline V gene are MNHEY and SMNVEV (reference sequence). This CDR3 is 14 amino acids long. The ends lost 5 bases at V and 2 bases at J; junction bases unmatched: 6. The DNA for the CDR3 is TGTGCCAGCAGTCCTGCGGGAGTCCCCTACGAGCAGTACTTC. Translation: CASSPAGVPYEQYF.